The entry below describes one T cell receptor (beta chain). Antigen specificity is unknown. The V gene lost 1 base and the J gene lost 0 bases, with 16 bases spanning the gap. The germline V gene has CDR1 MDHEN and CDR2 SYDVKM. This CDR3 region has 17 residues. Carried by the TCR beta cDNA libraries were unique molecular identifiers. TCRdb reprocessed the PCR reads with MiXCR, giving one entry per CDR3 protein. The sample records 150,000 to 200,000 distinct CDR3 sequences, 30% being singletons. These data belong to a study of post-analysis software for immune sequencing data. Study results and limitations: Patients had higher frequencies than controls of about five TRBV segments, including TRBV5-6, TRBV5-1 and TRBV20-1.

What was sequenced was blood. The rearrangement links TRBV28 to TRBJ2-7; D possibly corresponds to TRBD1 (7 bases). This sequence originates from a girl under 18 with multiple sclerosis. The CDR3 loop is CASSLLGGQRNSYEQYF. CDR3 bases: TGTGCCAGCAGTTTATTGGGGGGACAGAGAAACTCCTACGAGCAGTACTTC.